This section outlines one TCR beta chain sequence together with its context. Its antigen is not known. At one of its ends the junction is not consistent with the germline gene, which may arise from a read error. These data originate in a study of T cells in Graves' hyperthyroidism and ophthalmopathy. RNA transcripts yielded amplified TCR beta CDR3 regions. HTBI primers were employed in a first-round RT-PCR of the TCR CDR3. TCRdb reprocessed the multiplex PCR reads via MiXCR and lists one record per CDR3 protein. The sample carries about 580,000 distinct CDR3 sequences, about half recorded once. Lactation, pregnancy, other autoimmune disease or uncontrolled infection excluded patients. Clinical symptoms, serum thyroxine, TRAb, thyroid ultrasound and orbital computed tomography informed diagnoses. This CDR3 is 13 amino acids long. CDR1 ENHRY and CDR2 SYGVKD come from the germline V gene. Study-level findings and limits: The blood repertoire included most of the expanded thyroid clonotypes above 0.001.

The TCR was taken from a woman aged 18-29 years with Graves' hyperthyroidism. Input material: peripheral blood or thyroid tissue (not recorded which). This sequence joins TRBV10-3 and TRBJ2-5; D is unclear. The CDR3 DNA reads TGTGCCAGCAGTTTACCCGCCCAAGAGACCCAGTACTTC. Translation: CASSLPAQETQYF.